Detailed here is one TCR beta chain. Its antigen remains unidentified. CDR3 size: 13 residues. Germline-derived CDR1 and CDR2 are KGHDR and SFDVKD. V lost 9 bases, J lost 7 bases, and 5 bases stayed unmatched. For CDR3 and TCR beta VDJ profiling, genomic DNA was the template used. A single record per CDR3 protein comes from TCRdb applying MiXCR to the reads. The data show around 250,000 distinct CDR3 sequences, about 56% seen once. The data derive from a study of CD8+CD57+ T cells in acquired aplastic anemia. On the study more broadly: An average of about 3.2 ug of DNA was obtained from sorted CD4+ and CD8+ cells.

Study-wide results and limits: In common between the patients and the controls were nearly 30 CD8+ CDR3 sequences. Patients and controls were not found to differ significantly in CD8+ Simpson's diversity.

Sample: sorted CD4+, CD8+, or CD8+CD57+ T cells (not recorded which) from PBMCs. The chain has TRBV24-1 and TRBJ2-1, with TRBD2 identical over 10 bases. This sequence was found in a human donor with severe aplastic anemia or a healthy control (not recorded which). CDR3 bases: TGTGCCACCGGCGGGACTAGCGCAAATGAGCAGTTCTTC. Translated, it gives CATGGTSANEQFF.